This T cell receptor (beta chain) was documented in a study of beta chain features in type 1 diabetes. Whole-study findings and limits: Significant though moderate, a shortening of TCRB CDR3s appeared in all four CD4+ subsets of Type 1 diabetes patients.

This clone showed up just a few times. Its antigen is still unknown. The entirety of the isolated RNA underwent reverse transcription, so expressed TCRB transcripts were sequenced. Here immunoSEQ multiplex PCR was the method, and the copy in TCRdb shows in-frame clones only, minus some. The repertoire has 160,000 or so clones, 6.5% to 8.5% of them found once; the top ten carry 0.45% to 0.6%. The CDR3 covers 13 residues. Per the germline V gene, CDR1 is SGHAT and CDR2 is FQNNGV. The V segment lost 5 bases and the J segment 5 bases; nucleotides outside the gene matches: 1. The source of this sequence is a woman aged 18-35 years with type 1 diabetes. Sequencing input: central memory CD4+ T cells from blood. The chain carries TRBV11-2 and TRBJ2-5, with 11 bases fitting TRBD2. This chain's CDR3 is CASSPSGGETQYF. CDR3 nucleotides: TGTGCCAGCAGCCCTAGCGGGGGGGAGACCCAGTACTTC.